This TCR beta chain was profiled in a study of Graves' ophthalmopathy and Graves' hyperthyroidism. Amplification from RNA transcripts yielded the TCR beta CDR3 regions. HTBI primers were used in a first-round RT-PCR, which preceded a second-round multiplex PCR. TCRdb ran MiXCR on the multiplex PCR reads and lists one entry per CDR3 protein. The sample lists a few hundred thousand distinct CDR3 sequences, under 25% occurring once. This TCR came from a woman between 50 and 59 years old with Graves' ophthalmopathy. The sample taken for sequencing was peripheral blood.

CDR3 DNA: TGTGCCAGCAGCCCACGAGGTGTGGGACGGGTCACTGAAGCTTTCTTT. Amino acid sequence: CASSPRGVGRVTEAFF. The V and J genes are TRBV11-1 and TRBJ1-1; perhaps TRBD1 as D (5 bases). The V gene lost 5 bases and the J gene lost 4 bases, with 20 bases spanning the gap. This CDR3 spans 16 amino acids. Germline lookup yields CDR1 SGHAT and CDR2 FQDESV (reference sequence).